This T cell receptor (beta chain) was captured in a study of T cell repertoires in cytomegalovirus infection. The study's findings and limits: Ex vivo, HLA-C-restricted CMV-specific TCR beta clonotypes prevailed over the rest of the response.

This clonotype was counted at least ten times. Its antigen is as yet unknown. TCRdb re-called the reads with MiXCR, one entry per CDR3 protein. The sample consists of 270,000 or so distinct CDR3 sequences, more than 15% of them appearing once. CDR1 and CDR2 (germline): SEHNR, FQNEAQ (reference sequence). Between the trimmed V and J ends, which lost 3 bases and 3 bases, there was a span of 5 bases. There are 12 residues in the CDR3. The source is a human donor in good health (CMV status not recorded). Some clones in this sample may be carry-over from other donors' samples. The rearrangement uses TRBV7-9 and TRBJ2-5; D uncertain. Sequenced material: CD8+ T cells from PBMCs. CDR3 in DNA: TGTGCCAGCAGCTTCATAGAAGAGACCCAGTACTTC. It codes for CASSFIEETQYF. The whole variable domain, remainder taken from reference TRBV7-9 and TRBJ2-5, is DTGVSQNPRHKITKRGQNVTFRCDPISEHNRLYWYRQTLGQGPEFLTYFQNEAQLEKSRLLSDRFSAERPKGSFSTLEIQRTEQGDSAMYLCASSFIEETQYFGPGTRLLVL.